This T cell receptor (beta chain) was recovered during a study of blood T cell repertoires in COVID-19. Study summary: T cells, B-cell-depleted T cells, or PBMCs provided the cDNA or gDNA that served as material.

Before being deemed recovered, Cohort 3 donors had two negative PCRs, clearance, or symptom resolution. In the authors' methods: Reference gene primers were amplified, and this amplification served to estimate nucleated cell counts. Using immunoSEQ multiplex PCR, the repertoire was profiled, and TCRdb retains in-frame clones only, with some absent. The V and J calls and clone size were taken over from that table, and D and trimming were inferred from the DNA. The data show about 320,000 clones, roughly 90% seen once. CDR1 and CDR2 from the germline V gene are SGHVS and FQNEAQ. V was pared by 5 bases and J by 4 bases, with 19 bases of the junction left unmatched. The CDR3 consists of 18 residues.

The TCR comes from a man aged 55 to 70 who had recovered from COVID-19. V usage is TRBV7-8 and J usage is TRBJ1-1; 7 nucleotides align to TRBD1. Source material: PBMCs or T cells enriched from blood (not recorded which). The CDR3 protein is CASSKGAGTMGLSTEAFF. In nucleotides, the CDR3 is TGTGCCAGCAGCAAGGGGGCCGGGACCATGGGGCTGAGCACTGAAGCTTTCTTT.